This paragraph reports one T cell receptor beta chain. Its antigen remains unknown. Germline loops: CDR1 SGDLS, CDR2 YYNGEE. The CDR3 has 16 amino acids. J was trimmed by 3 bases and V by 4 bases; bases with no gene match: 7. This record comes from a study of T cell responses to AZD1222 COVID-19 vaccine. General observations from the study: The span of vaccine-associated CD4 TCRs extended across spike, with dominance at 160-218 and 743-854. Recipients of AZD1222 seropositive at baseline numbered only 5 to 7.

Measured with immunoSEQ multiplex PCR; TCRdb has only the in-frame clones, and not every one. The sample records about 140,000 clones, approximately 90% being singletons. The origin of this receptor is an adult in good health. V usage is TRBV9 and J usage is TRBJ2-2; 9 nucleotides agree with TRBD1. The input for sequencing was peripheral blood, taken on day 0 of AZD1222 vaccination. The CDR3 region has the DNA TGTGCCAGCAGCTTTTGGGACAGGGACCACACCGGGGAGCTGTTTTTT. As protein: CASSFWDRDHTGELFF.